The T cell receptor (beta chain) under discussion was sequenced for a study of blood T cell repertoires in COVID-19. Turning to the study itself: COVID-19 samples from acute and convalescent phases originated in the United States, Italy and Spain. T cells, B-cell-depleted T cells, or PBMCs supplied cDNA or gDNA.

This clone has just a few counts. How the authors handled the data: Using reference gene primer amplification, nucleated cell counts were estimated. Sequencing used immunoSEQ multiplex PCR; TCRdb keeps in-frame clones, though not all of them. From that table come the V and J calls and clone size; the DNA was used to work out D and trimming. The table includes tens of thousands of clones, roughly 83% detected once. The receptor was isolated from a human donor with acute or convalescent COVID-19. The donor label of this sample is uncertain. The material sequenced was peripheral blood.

The CDR3: CASSQGLAEAGELFF. CDR3 sequence (DNA): TGCGCCAGCAGCCAGGGACTAGCGGAAGCCGGGGAGCTGTTTTTT. V usage is TRBV5-1 and J usage is TRBJ2-2; 11 positions match TRBD2. CDR3 length equals 15 residues. Trimming at V came to 4 bases and at J to 6 bases, leaving 5 bases not matched to a gene. Germline V lookup: CDR1 SGHRS, CDR2 YFSETQ.